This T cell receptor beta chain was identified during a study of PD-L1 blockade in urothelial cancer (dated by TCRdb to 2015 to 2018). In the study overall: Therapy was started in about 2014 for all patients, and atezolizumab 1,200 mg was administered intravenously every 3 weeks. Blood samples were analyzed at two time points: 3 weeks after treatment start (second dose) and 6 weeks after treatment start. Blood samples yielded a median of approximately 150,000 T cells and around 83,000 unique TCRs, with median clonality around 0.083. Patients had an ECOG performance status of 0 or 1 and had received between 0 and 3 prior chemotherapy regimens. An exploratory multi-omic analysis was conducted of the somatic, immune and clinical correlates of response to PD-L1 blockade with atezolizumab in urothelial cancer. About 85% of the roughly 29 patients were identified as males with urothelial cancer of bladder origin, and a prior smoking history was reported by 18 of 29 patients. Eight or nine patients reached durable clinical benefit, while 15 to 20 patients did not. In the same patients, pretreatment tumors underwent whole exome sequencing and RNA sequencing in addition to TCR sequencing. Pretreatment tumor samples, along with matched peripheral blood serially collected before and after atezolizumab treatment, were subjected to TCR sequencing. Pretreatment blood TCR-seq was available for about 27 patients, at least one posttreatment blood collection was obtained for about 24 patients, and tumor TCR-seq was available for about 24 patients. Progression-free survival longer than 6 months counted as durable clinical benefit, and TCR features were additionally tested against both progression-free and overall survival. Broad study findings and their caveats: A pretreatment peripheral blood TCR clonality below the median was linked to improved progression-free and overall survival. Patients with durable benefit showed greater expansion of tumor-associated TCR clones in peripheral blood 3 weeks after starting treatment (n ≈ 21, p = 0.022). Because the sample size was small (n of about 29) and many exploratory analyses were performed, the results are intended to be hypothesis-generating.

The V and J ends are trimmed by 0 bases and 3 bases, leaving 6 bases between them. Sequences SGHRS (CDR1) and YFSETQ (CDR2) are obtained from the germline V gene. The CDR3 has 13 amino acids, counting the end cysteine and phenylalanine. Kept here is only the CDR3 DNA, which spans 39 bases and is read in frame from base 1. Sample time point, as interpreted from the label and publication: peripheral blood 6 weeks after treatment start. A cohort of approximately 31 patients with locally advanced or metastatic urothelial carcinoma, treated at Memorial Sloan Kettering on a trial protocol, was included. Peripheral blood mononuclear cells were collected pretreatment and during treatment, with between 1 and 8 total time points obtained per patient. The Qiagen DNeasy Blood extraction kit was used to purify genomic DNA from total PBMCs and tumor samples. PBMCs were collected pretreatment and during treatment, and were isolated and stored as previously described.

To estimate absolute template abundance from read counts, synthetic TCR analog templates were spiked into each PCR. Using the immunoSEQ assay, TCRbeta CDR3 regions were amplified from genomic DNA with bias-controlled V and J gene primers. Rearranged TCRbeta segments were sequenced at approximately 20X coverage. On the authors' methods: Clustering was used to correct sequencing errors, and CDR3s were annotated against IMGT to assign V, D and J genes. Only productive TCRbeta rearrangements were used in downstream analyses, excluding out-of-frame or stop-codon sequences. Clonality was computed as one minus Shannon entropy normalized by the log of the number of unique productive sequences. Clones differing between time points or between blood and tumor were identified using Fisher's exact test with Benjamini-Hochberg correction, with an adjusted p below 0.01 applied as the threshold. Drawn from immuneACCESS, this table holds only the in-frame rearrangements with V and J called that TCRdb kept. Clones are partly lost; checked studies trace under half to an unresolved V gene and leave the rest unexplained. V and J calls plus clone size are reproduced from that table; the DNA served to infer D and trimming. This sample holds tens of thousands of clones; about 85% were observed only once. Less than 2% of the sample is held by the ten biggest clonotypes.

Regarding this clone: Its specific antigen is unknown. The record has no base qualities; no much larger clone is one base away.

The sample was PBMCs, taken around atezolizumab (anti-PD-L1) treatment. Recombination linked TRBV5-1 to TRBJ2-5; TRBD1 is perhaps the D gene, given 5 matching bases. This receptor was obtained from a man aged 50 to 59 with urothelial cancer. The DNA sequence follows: TGCGCCAGCAGCTTGGGGGGCAAAGAGACCCAGTACTTC. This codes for CASSLGGKETQYF.